This TCR beta chain emerged from a study of blood T cells in healthy people across ages (dated by TCRdb to between 2014 and 2016). Study-level background: In model experiments, roughly one uniquely barcoded TCR beta cDNA molecule per two T cells was captured by template switching. The donors were divided into four age groups: young (average around 17 years), middle-aged (approximately 41), aged (about 60) and long-lived (more than 75). To avoid experimental bias, donors of different ages were spread randomly across the sequencing lanes. Using the same blood draw, the study looked at two additional independent replicas of 1 million unique cDNA reads for two donors, one aged 18 to 29 and the other aged 80 or older. Age-related changes in TCR beta repertoire diversity were measured in the study by deep sequencing normalized with unique cDNA molecular identifiers.

Points the paper makes about the study in general: There was a strong correlation between observed TCR beta diversity and the percentage of naive T cells measured by flow cytometry. Because donor CMV infection status was unknown, age-related changes in expanded clonotypes were potentially confounded. Observed TCR beta diversity per million T cells fell roughly linearly with age, and a significant reduction was already apparent by age around 40. Estimates of total diversity based on one million sequenced T cells were regarded as lower bounds and as underestimates. The long-lived group showed more naive CD4+ T cells, fewer expanded clones and increased TCR diversity than the aged group, suggesting age selection. Conclusive comparison of naive and antigen-experienced compartments was prevented by the profiling of bulk unsorted PBMCs.

Libraries were prepared through 5' RACE. The sequencer listed for this sample is Illumina HiSeq 2500. The second PCR ran for roughly 6 to 11 cycles and used a J-beta primer mix along with a sample-barcoded 5' primer. A template-switch 5' adaptor carrying 12 random nucleotides introduced a unique molecular identifier onto each TCR beta cDNA molecule. Each sample yielded at least 3 million CDR3-containing paired-end reads. First-strand cDNA was synthesized from all RNA with the Mint cDNA synthesis kit, primed by a TRBC-specific oligonucleotide. All cDNA was treated with uracil-DNA glycosylase and then went through a first 18-cycle PCR with the universal primers M1SS and BC2_uni_R. The study's own analysis went as follows. For normalization, 1 million high-quality reads, each with a distinct molecular identifier, were randomly selected from each sample. Reads sharing molecular identifiers were discarded rather than binned into consensus sequences. CDR3 identification, clonotype clustering and error correction used MiTCR with a Q25 quality threshold and the strictest error-elimination algorithm. Lower-bound total TCR beta diversity was estimated with a nonparametric unseen species model using Euler transformation. The public reads were run again by TCRdb, first through fastp at Q25 and then through MiXCR, and only productive beta chains were kept. Entries are consolidated by CDR3 protein sequence, retaining the most common genes and DNA. For this entry, the V and J calls and clone size follow TCRdb and not the study's own pipeline. For this sample there are around 1.5 million distinct CDR3 sequences; about 35% appear just once. The leading ten clones occupy about 10% of the sample.

Systemically healthy Caucasian individuals from Russia, 39 in total and aged 6 to 90 years, were included as donors. Roughly 9.5 milliliters of peripheral blood were drawn from each donor into EDTA-treated Vacutainer tubes. Ficoll-Paque density-gradient centrifugation was used to isolate PBMCs, with at least 6.5 million per sample. Total RNA, at least 6 micrograms per sample, was extracted from PBMCs with Trizol reagent. For every donor, flow cytometry on a PBMC aliquot measured the percentage of naive CD45RAhigh/CD27high T cells. The junction shows trimming of 0 bases on V and 6 bases on J, and the gene matches do not reach 8 bases of it. The cysteine opens and the phenylalanine closes a CDR3 of 16 amino acids. Solely the CDR3 DNA is kept, with 48 bases framed from the first base. CDR1 and CDR2 are drawn from the germline V gene: SGHTA, FQGNSA. In the case of this clonotype: Its antigen is still unknown. One base away there is no much larger clone; base qualities are not given.

The sample comprised blood. Rearrangement joined TRBV7-2 to TRBJ2-3; 8 central bases correspond to TRBD2. The source is a woman younger than 45 in good health. Here the CDR3 is given as CASSLAGVAGMDTQYF. The DNA sequence is given as TGTGCCAGCAGCTTAGCGGGAGTAGCGGGGATGGATACGCAGTATTTT.